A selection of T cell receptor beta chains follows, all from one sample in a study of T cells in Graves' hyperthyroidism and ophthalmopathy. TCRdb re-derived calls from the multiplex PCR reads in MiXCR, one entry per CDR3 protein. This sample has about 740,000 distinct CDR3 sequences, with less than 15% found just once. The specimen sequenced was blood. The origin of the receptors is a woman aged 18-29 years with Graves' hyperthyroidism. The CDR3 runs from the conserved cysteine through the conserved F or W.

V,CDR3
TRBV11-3,CASSLAGQIIATNEKLFF
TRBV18,CASSPTEIAGETQYF
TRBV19,CASSTGRTNEKLFF
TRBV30,CARRGQGSGANVLTF
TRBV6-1,CASSQNQGARTGELFF
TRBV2,CASSGQGGNVQPQHF
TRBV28,CASSLWRDTYEQYF
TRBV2,CASREREWSRETQYF
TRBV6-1,CASYQGGVNEQFF
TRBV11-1,CASSLGWVTGANVLTF
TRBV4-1,CASSPGQGSFYGYTF
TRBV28,CASSSSAGGYTF
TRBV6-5,CASSYAADRANTEAFF
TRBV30,CAWSVGGFSGNTIYF
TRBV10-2,CAIRDGGSYNEQFF
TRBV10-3,CAISPVGGLLDEQYF
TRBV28,CASSTGSANYGYTF
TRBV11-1,CASAPGQNYGYTF
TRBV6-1,CASKGQSLYNSPLHF
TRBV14,CASSQKGGPNYEQYF
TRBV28,CASSPYRREWTNEKLFF
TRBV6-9,CASSYDGQSNEKLFF
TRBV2,CASSVRWTSGSSTDTQYF
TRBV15,CATSSLTDWGPSGNTIYF
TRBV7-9,CASSLGPRAGGEQYF
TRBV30,CAWSYGQGGNQPQHF
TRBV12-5,CASGPGQGARGYTF
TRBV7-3,CASSPSRDGDEQFF
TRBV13,CASSPIGTGDNEQFF
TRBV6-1,CASSRTGGSPYNEQFF
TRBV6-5,CASSNRDRFSANTDTQYF
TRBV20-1,CSASSLRDGGNEQFF
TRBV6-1,CASSENTAARTIYF
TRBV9,CASSPRALGETQYF
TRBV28,CASSLSDEKLFF
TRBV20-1,CSARVELLGTGELFF
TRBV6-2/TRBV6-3,CASSYSGLAGEKQYF
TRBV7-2,CASSLGAVLTGALLGGYTF
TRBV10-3,CAIRGADNYEQYF
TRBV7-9,CASSLGGSNEQFF
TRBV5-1,CASRWTGNEQFF
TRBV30,CAWGVPAQFF
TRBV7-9,CATEGSVAGEDEQFF
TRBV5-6,CASRLNQLNTEAFF
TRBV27,CASRPGGWSNQPQHF
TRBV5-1,CASSPGASPGNYGYTF
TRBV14,CASSLLSFHEQFF
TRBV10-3,CATGGTGVDYGYTF
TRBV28,CASSWGLEQYF
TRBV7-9,CASSHYRERWDEQFF
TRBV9,CASSVDLGAYGYTF
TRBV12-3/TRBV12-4,CASSWTLGETQYF
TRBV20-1,CSARLAGGPHEQYF
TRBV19,CASTKMRGQPQHF
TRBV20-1,CSATGTGTEAFF